The clone carrying this T cell receptor (beta chain) was detected only a few times. In the authors' methods: By means of reference gene primer amplification, nucleated cell counts were estimated. Profiling relied on immunoSEQ multiplex PCR, and the TCRdb table lists in-frame clones only, not all of them. Clonal size and the V and J genes are those of that table, whereas D and trimming came from the DNA. The table lists hundreds of thousands of clones, approximately 86% of them singletons, with 1.6% in the top ten. The CDR3 has 12 residues. The ends were cut back, 6 bases at V and 5 bases at J, with 10 bases in the middle. Germline V lookup: CDR1 ENHRY, CDR2 SYGVKD. These data are taken from a study of blood T cell repertoires in COVID-19. Clinical histories supplied by participants themselves formed the basis of cohort assignment.

The sample taken for sequencing was PBMCs or T cells enriched from blood (not recorded which). The V and J genes are TRBV10-3 and TRBJ1-2; the D gene is possibly TRBD1 (5 bases). The sequence came from a woman aged 45-59 years who had recovered from COVID-19. The CDR3 loop is CAIREQGYGYTF. CDR3 in DNA: TGTGCCATCAGAGAGCAGGGTTATGGCTACACCTTC.